This TCR beta chain originates from a study of T cell responses to AZD1222 COVID-19 vaccine (dated by TCRdb to 2020 to 2022). Describing the broader study: AZD1222 recipients whose second dose came at about 4 weeks and those whose second dose came at about 12 weeks were combined into one group, since spike-specific TCR depth and breadth did not differ between the two schedules. Enrollment into the trials was organized by age into subgroups of 18-55, 56-69 and 70-plus years, and those subgroups contained roughly 160, 29 and 62 TCR-sequenced participants, respectively. A total of under 250 trial participants underwent TCR sequencing, of whom more than 200 had received two doses of AZD1222 and 26 had received two doses of the MenACWY control vaccine.

Worth noting for this clone: It lacks a known antigen. No base qualities exist here, and no much larger clone lies one base off it.

What the study reported, not specific to this receptor: Participants were mostly white British and included more females than males, and it was suggested by the authors that clonal diversity may have been underestimated. Conclusions about previously exposed vaccinees were limited because only five to seven AZD1222 recipients were SARS-CoV-2 seropositive at baseline. After two AZD1222 doses, spike-specific TCR breadth and depth were significantly higher than at day 0 and than in MenACWY recipients. Reportedly, almost half of the unique spike-specific TCRs recognized epitopes lying outside the regions that are mutated in the B.1.351 and B.1.1.7 variants. Because no day 14 peak-response samples were available, the repertoires could be characterized only after the peak T cell response. The 56-69-year group was small, and its depth increase did not reach significance, likely because of low power. The whole spike protein was spanned by vaccine-associated CD4 TCRs, and dominant responses were seen in regions 160-218 and 743-854.

The CDR3 regions of human TCRbeta chains were analyzed by immunosequencing. The study's processing was this. TCRs in the repertoires were compared against a reference library of SARS-CoV-2-specific TCRs that had been generated with the MIRA antigen-specificity platform. Breadth meant the fraction of unique TCRs that were SARS-CoV-2-associated, whereas depth meant the fraction of total T cells that were SARS-CoV-2-associated. Using the MIRA data, every spike-specific TCR was mapped to the spike region that the TCR reacted to and assigned to either a CD4 or a CD8 class. Log10-transformed breadth and depth values were compared by one-way ANOVA with Sidak's multiple comparisons tests. The clones in this table, taken by TCRdb from immuneACCESS, are in-frame only. Not every clone is retained; where verified, under half of the shortfall comes from an unresolved V gene, and the cause of the rest is unknown. The V and J calls and clone size come from that table; D and trimming were worked out from the DNA. Present in this sample are about 130,000 clones, about 94% of which were seen just once. In total, the top ten clones hold around 0.91% of the sample.

The time point tag for this specimen amounts to: baseline before first vaccination. The vaccinee samples were drawn from two UK trials, COV001 and COV002, one of which was a single-blind randomized controlled phase 2/3 trial testing AZD1222 (ChAdOx1 nCoV-19) in healthy adults. For TCRbeta chain sequencing, PBMC samples were collected from trial participants at day 0 and at day 28 after the second dose. According to the germline V gene, CDR1 reads SGHVS and CDR2 reads FQNEAQ. Ends trimmed: V by 5 bases, J by 4 bases; bases unmatched to a gene: 13. From cysteine to phenylalanine, the CDR3 is 17 amino acids long. Only the CDR3 portion is preserved as DNA: 51 bases, with reading frame beginning at the first base.

Here the sequenced sample was peripheral blood, taken on day 0 of AZD1222 vaccination. The clonotype originates from an adult in good health. Recombination connected TRBV7-8 to TRBJ1-3, and 8 bases in between align with TRBD1. The CDR3 here reads CASSIPKDRAGGNTIYF. The DNA sequence is TGTGCCAGCAGCATACCCAAGGACAGGGCGGGGGGAAACACCATATATTTT.